This entry concerns a single TCR beta chain. These data belong to a study of shared clonotypes between healthy human individuals. At the level of the study: Serving as donors were a couple of women and three men, whose ages spanned 18 to 49.

V was trimmed by 6 bases and J by 0 bases, leaving 15 bases between them. Germline V CDR1 and CDR2: SGHRS, YFSETQ. This CDR3 has 16 amino acids. Generated by immunoSEQ multiplex PCR, the TCRdb table keeps only in-frame clones and is missing some. The sample contains 2 million to 2.5 million clones, 85% to 95% of which appear only once. This TCR was sampled from a young man in good health. Some clones in this sample may be carry-over from other donors' samples. The rearrangement links TRBV5-1 to TRBJ2-2; D ambiguous. The sequenced sample consisted of naive CD4+ T cells from PBMCs. The subset was: CD45RA+ positively selected. CDR3 residues: CASTMSALSNTGELFF. Here the CDR3 DNA reads TGCGCCAGCACTATGTCGGCTCTCTCGAACACCGGGGAGCTGTTTTTT.